This T cell receptor (beta chain) was recovered during a study of CD8 T cells in ankylosing spondylitis. Regarding this clonotype: Antigen specificity is unknown.

Study conclusions and caveats: About 8 highly homologous variants formed a TCR beta motif that appeared characteristic of ankylosing spondylitis blood. Enrichment of disease-linked clones was reportedly significant in matched ankylosing spondylitis synovial fluid. Past research had described some motif variants in reactive arthritis synovial fluid and blood.

Making use of molecular barcodes, quantitative 5'-RACE generated TCR beta libraries. A single record per CDR3 protein comes from TCRdb applying MiXCR to the 5' RACE reads. The sample consists of about 31,000 distinct CDR3 sequences, 7.2% of them appearing once. Looked up from germline, CDR1 is SEHNR and CDR2 is FQNEAQ (reference sequence). CDR3 length equals 14 residues. V lost 6 bases and J lost 7; bases outside the gene matches: 4. Sequencing was performed on blood, either unsorted or a sorted T cell fraction (not recorded which). The chain recombines TRBV7-9 with TRBJ1-6, with 9 nucleotides matching TRBD1. This receptor was obtained from a male donor with ankylosing spondylitis or in good health (not recorded which). CDR3 nucleotide sequence: TGTGCCAGCAGGTGGACAGGGGAGAATTCACCCCTCCACTTT. Its protein is CASRWTGENSPLHF. Variable domain in full (rest from reference TRBV7-9 and TRBJ1-6): DTGVSQNPRHKITKRGQNVTFRCDPISEHNRLYWYRQTLGQGPEFLTYFQNEAQLEKSRLLSDRFSAERPKGSFSTLEIQRTEQGDSAMYLCASRWTGENSPLHFGNGTRLTVT.